The entry below gives a single TCR beta chain sequence along with its context. No antigen is known for it. No clone much larger than this one lies a single base away; base qualities are absent. The record originates from a study of Graves' ophthalmopathy and Graves' hyperthyroidism (dated by TCRdb to 2016 to 2019). Regarding the complete study: Peripheral blood was collected at initial diagnosis, prior to any treatment. To tell Graves' ophthalmopathy apart from Graves' hyperthyroidism, and to predict which patients would progress to ophthalmopathy, the study relied on TCR beta repertoire signatures. In total, 135 blood samples were TCR-sequenced: roughly 45 ophthalmopathy, roughly 77 hyperthyroidism and approximately 17 hyperthyroidism-to-ophthalmopathy patients. To explore V-J signatures that distinguish ophthalmopathy from hyperthyroidism, a discovery set of 95 to 100 patients was enrolled, made up of more than 40 with ophthalmopathy and roughly 57 with stable hyperthyroidism. The independent validation cohort included approximately 19 hyperthyroidism patients plus 17 patients who later progressed from hyperthyroidism to ophthalmopathy. In five to seven hyperthyroidism patients, the T-cell repertoire of thyroid tissue was compared with the T-cell repertoire of blood. Following sampling, methimazole starting at 30 mg daily was administered to hyperthyroidism patients, and high-dose intravenous methylprednisolone was administered to ophthalmopathy patients. The 100 discovery patients were divided at random into training and test sets in a 7:3 ratio. Study-wide conclusions, independent of this receptor: No statistical method was used to predetermine the sample size, and group allocation was not hidden from the investigators. In validation, the model predicted ophthalmopathy progression with 55% to 71% sensitivity and 72.22% specificity; approximately 12 predicted patients were CT-confirmed with GO in a median of around 6.5 months. Among expanded thyroid clonotypes with frequency above 0.001, most also showed up in blood, which suggests that blood repertoires may reflect the thyroid immune response. In cross-validation, the 13-signature model distinguished ophthalmopathy from stable hyperthyroidism with about 90% sensitivity and 81.08% specificity, and in the test set the corresponding values were roughly 80% and 75%.

Ophthalmopathy patients had moderately to severely active disease, Clinical Activity Score of at least 3, NOSPECS grade of at least 4, and disease duration under 3 months. Anyone with other autoimmune diseases, uncontrolled infections, pregnancy or lactation was excluded from the study. Clinical symptoms, serum thyroxine, TRAb, thyroid ultrasound and orbital computed tomography were used for diagnosis. Using Ficoll-Paque density gradient centrifugation, PBMCs were isolated from 8.5 to 10 ml of fresh peripheral blood. Total RNA was extracted using Trizol reagent, and RNA quality was checked on an Agilent 2100 Bioanalyzer. For repertoire sequencing, TCR beta CDR3 regions were amplified from RNA transcripts. HTBI primers and the Qiagen OneStep RT-PCR kit were used in a first-round RT-PCR, which was followed by a second-round multiplex PCR, size selection and purification. The libraries underwent paired-end sequencing with 100 bp reads on an Illumina HiSeq2000. The authors' analysis ran thus. SOAPnuke was used to process the reads, throwing out any read that had adapters, had uncalled bases, had a mean Phred below 15, or lacked an exact constant-primer or identifier match. High-quality paired reads were merged with COPE v1.2.5. Clonotypes were defined as unique nucleotide sequences and were aligned to IMGT TRB V, D and J references using MiTCR v1.1. Analysis was restricted to V-J combinations with a frequency above 0.0001, which covered just over 98% of repertoires. For each V-J combination, a TCR clonal expansion and chaos score was defined as the ratio of F50 clonal expansion to chaos observed in the TCRdist matrix. Welch's t-statistics and random forest were used to reduce the features to about a dozen V-J combinations, which were then used as input to a naive Bayes classifier. The Morisita-Horn index was used to measure how similar the thyroid and blood repertoires were. TCRdb itself trimmed the public reads at Q25 with fastp, ran MiXCR and retained productive beta chains. Records with the same CDR3 protein are collapsed into one entry carrying the most frequent genes and DNA. Here the V and J calls rest on TCRdb's processing, not on the authors' analysis. Here the sample has approximately 210,000 distinct CDR3 sequences; under 30% occur a single time. Approximately 8.6% of the sample is taken by the ten largest.

From cysteine to phenylalanine, the CDR3 is 17 amino acids long. Only the CDR3 DNA is retained, 51 bases long and in frame from the first base. CDR1 and CDR2 are drawn from the germline V gene: KGHDR, SFDVKD. Clipping removes 4 bases from V and 4 bases from J, with 7 as the unmatched junction base count. The chain was built from TRBV24-1 and TRBJ2-2; TRBD1 fits 11 bases in the junction. The receptor was isolated from a man aged 45-60 years with Graves' ophthalmopathy. Donor details come from another sample of the same person, matched by shared clones. The sequencing input was peripheral blood. DNA sequence: TGTGCCACCAGTGACCGAGGACAGGGGGCTATCACCGGGGAGCTGTTTTTT. Translated, it gives CATSDRGQGAITGELFF.